This T cell receptor (beta chain) comes out of a study of cytomegalovirus exposure and HLA in healthy donors. About this clone itself: Its antigen is as yet unknown.

PCR was performed using 60 Vbeta and 13 Jbeta primers. The table came from immunoSEQ multiplex PCR; TCRdb's copy has only in-frame clones and leaves some out. The sample lists about 97,000 clones; approximately 87% were seen once. Study-level findings and limits: Reports showed the classifier diagnosing cytomegalovirus status with high specificity and sensitivity. It was likely that a cluster of highly shared sequence variants was a sequencing artifact. Previous analysis showed most TCR beta V segments were productive about 90% or about 30% of the time. It was reported that TCR beta sequences correctly inferred the HLA-A and HLA-B alleles for most subjects.

V lost 5 bases, J lost 0 bases, and 8 bases lay in between. The CDR3 has 15 amino acids. Germline V gene sequence: CDR1 SGHNT, CDR2 YENEEA. The gene calls are TRBV11-3 and TRBJ2-6; D is perhaps TRBD2 (5 bases). This TCR derives from a man in his forties or fifties in good health and CMV-seronegative. The sequenced material came from PBMCs. Here the CDR3 reads CASSPRGSGANVLTF. The CDR3 bases are TGTGCCAGCAGCCCTCGGGGCTCTGGGGCCAACGTCCTGACTTTC.